This T cell receptor (beta chain) was captured in a study of T cell clonotyping in hematopoietic cell transplantation. Findings of the study overall: Broader posttransplant TCR repertoire diversity was predicted by graft donor and pretransplant recipient Inverse Simpson Index values. At the given depth, recipient repertoires were over 95% de novo clonotypes. After transplant, recipient diversity fell while pathologically expanded clonotypes grew through day 180.

The table came from immunoSEQ multiplex PCR; TCRdb's copy has only in-frame clones and leaves some out. The table shows around 15,000 clones, with 85% occurring only once. CDR1 LGHNA and CDR2 YNFKEQ come from the germline V gene. The V end was cut by 0 bases, the J end by 2 bases, with 1 base between. CDR3 size: 12 residues. Recipient blood drawn about 28 days pretransplant and days 30, 100, 180 after. On this clone: What it binds is unknown.

Here the sequenced sample was PBMCs, taken 100 days after allogeneic stem cell transplant. The sequence was obtained from a male patient aged 55-69 years who had an allogeneic stem cell transplant from a related donor, so the T cells may come from the graft donor. Some clones in this sample may be carry-over from other donors' samples. This rearrangement joins TRBV4-2 to TRBJ1-2; D not certain. The CDR3, as DNA: TGTGCCAGCAGCCAAGAGAACTATGGCTACACCTTC. Translation gives CASSQENYGYTF.